The next 9 T cell receptor beta chains were all read from a single sample in a study of blood T cell repertoires in COVID-19. The data were produced by immunoSEQ multiplex PCR, yet TCRdb's version contains in-frame clones alone and is incomplete. Among about 220,000 clones listed, over 75% were seen once. The sample taken for sequencing was PBMCs or T cells enriched from blood (not recorded which). The receptors here all came from a woman between 55 and 75 years old who had recovered from COVID-19.

The V and J genes are TRBV19 and TRBJ1-3; D perhaps matches TRBD1 (5 bases). V shed 3 bases and J shed 3 bases, with 9 bases lying between them. Germline CDR1 and CDR2: LNHDA and SQIVND (reference sequence). CDR3 size: 14 residues. This CDR3 is CASSIGGIGNTIYF. CDR3 DNA: TGTGCCAGTAGTATCGGGGGGATTGGAAACACCATATATTTT.

Turning to this clone: This may arise from a read error, as a much more abundant clone is one base away. This chain joins TRBV7-9 and TRBJ1-3; D remains unclear. V was shortened by 1 base and J by 0 bases, with 7 bases between the two germline ends. The CDR3 runs to 15 residues. Germline assignment: CDR1 SEHNR and CDR2 FQNEAQ (reference sequence). Written as DNA, the CDR3 is TGTGCCAGCAGCTTAGAGGCAGGCTCTGGAAACACCATATATTTT. Protein: CASSLEAGSGNTIYF.

This chain joins TRBV9 and TRBJ2-7; D remains ambiguous. This CDR3 region has 13 residues. Germline CDR1 and CDR2: SGDLS and YYNGEE. V lost 0 bases and J 3 bases, leaving 7 bases between the germline ends. CDR3 sequence: CASSVGSYYEQYF. The DNA of the CDR3 is TGTGCCAGCAGCGTAGGTTCCTACTACGAGCAGTACTTC. Drawing the rest from reference TRBV9 and TRBJ2-7, the complete variable domain is DSGVTQTPKHLITATGQRVTLRCSPRSGDLSVYWYQQSLDQGLQFLIQYYNGEERAKGNILERFSAQQFPDLHSELNLSSLELGDSALYFCASSVGSYYEQYFGPGTRLTVT.

This clone was counted only a few times. V and J are TRBV7-9 and TRBJ1-2, with 7 positions matching TRBD1. The ends lost 11 bases at V and 2 bases at J; junction bases unmatched: 5. This CDR3 has 12 residues. CDR1 is SEHNR and CDR2 is FQNEAQ in the germline V gene (reference sequence). The CDR3 here is CASGTENYGYTF. In DNA form, the CDR3 reads TGTGCCTCCGGGACAGAAAACTATGGCTACACCTTC.

CDR3 loop: CAGGRENTEAFF. As DNA, the CDR3 is TGTGCTGGGGGGAGGGAGAACACTGAAGCTTTCTTT. The chain carries TRBV2 and TRBJ1-1; D perhaps matches TRBD1 (5 bases). The germline CDR1 and CDR2 sequences are SNHLY and FYNNEI. The CDR3 is made up of 12 amino acids.

The chain carries TRBV10-3 and TRBJ2-3; maybe TRBD2 (5 bases). V was shortened by 5 bases and J by 3 bases, with 15 bases between the two germline ends. The CDR3 is 15 residues long. The germline CDR1 and CDR2 sequences are ENHRY and SYGVKD. The CDR3 DNA reads TGTGCCATCAGTCTAGACGGGGTCTGGACAGATACGCAGTATTTT. It codes for CAISLDGVWTDTQYF.

V usage is TRBV19 and J usage is TRBJ1-2; 7 nucleotides line up with TRBD1. V shed 7 bases and J 3 bases; nucleotides not matched to a gene: 5. In germline, CDR1 is LNHDA, CDR2 SQIVND (reference sequence). This CDR3 is built from 13 residues. The CDR3 loop reads CASTVGTDYGYTF. CDR3 nucleotide sequence: TGTGCCAGTACCGTGGGGACAGACTATGGCTACACCTTC.

The chain joins TRBV2 to TRBJ2-3; TRBD2 aligns across 7 bases. The CDR3 consists of 16 residues. V dropped 4 bases and J dropped 3; count of bases not matched to a gene: 10. The germline gives CDR1 SNHLY, CDR2 FYNNEI. As DNA, the CDR3 is TGTGCCAGCAGTGTTCATGGCGGGAGCGGTACAGATACGCAGTATTTT. It translates to CASSVHGGSGTDTQYF.

The CDR3 DNA reads as TGTGCCTGGAGTGTATCACCCCTACCGGGACAGGGGGAGGTGACCCAGTACTTC. It specifies CAWSVSPLPGQGEVTQYF. V gene TRBV30 combines with J gene TRBJ2-5; TRBD1 aligns across 11 bases. Looked up from germline, CDR1 is GTSNPN and CDR2 is SVGIG (reference sequence). After removal of 0 bases from V and 7 bases from J, the junction contained 16 bases not matched to a gene. The CDR3 sequence is 18 residues long.